This paragraph reports one TCR beta chain. The sample belongs to a study of control samples from healthy donors and cancer patients. V lost 3 bases and J 3 bases, leaving 7 bases between the germline ends. The CDR3 is 14 residues long. The germline gives CDR1 SGHDT, CDR2 YYEEEE. The protocol was immunoSEQ multiplex PCR, while the TCRdb copy is restricted to in-frame clones and leaves out a portion. This sample has fewer than 120,000 clones, with 88% found just once. Source material: PBMCs. The receptor comes from a woman aged 55-69 years with lung cancer. The chain couples TRBV5-6 to TRBJ1-6; D is uncertain. DNA of the CDR3: TGTGCCAGCAGCTCTTGGGTCTATAATTCACCCCTCCACTTT. Its protein product is CASSSWVYNSPLHF.